This record looks at one T cell receptor (beta chain) sequence and its context. The data originate from a study of CD8+ T cells in alopecia areata. RNA was extracted and reverse transcribed into cDNA as the sequencing template. Clones were sequenced by immunoSEQ multiplex PCR, and TCRdb holds only the in-frame ones, with some missing. The data hold 100,000 to 150,000 clones, with roughly 50% observed a single time. Per germline, CDR1 SGHVS and CDR2 FNYEAQ. CDR3 length equals 13 residues. Trimming took off 1 base at V and 3 bases at J, with 4 bases between the two ends. This chain uses TRBV7-6 with TRBJ1-5; D unclear. The clonotype was recovered from a human donor with alopecia areata. The sample taken for sequencing was NKG2D-low CD8+ T cells sorted from blood. The CDR3 here is CASSLGTNQPQHF. CDR3 coding DNA: TGTGCCAGCAGCTTAGGGACCAATCAGCCCCAGCATTTT.